Presented here are 8 T cell receptor beta chains from one specimen sequenced in a study of blood T cell repertoires in COVID-19. Profiled with immunoSEQ multiplex PCR; TCRdb holds only in-frame clones, not every one. The sample yields a few hundred thousand clones, around 92% seen once. Input material: peripheral blood. The receptors stem from a middle-aged man with acute or convalescent COVID-19.

V usage is TRBV10-3 and J usage is TRBJ2-1; the match to TRBD2 covers 10 bases. This CDR3 region has 17 residues. The germline V gene has CDR1 ENHRY and CDR2 SYGVKD. Trimming took 3 bases from V and 5 from J; bases not matched to a gene: 10. The chain's CDR3 is CAISDMGSGGAHNEQFF. As DNA, the CDR3 is TGTGCCATCAGTGATATGGGCAGCGGGGGGGCGCACAATGAGCAGTTCTTC.

The rearrangement uses TRBV29-1 and TRBJ2-1; 7 bases fit TRBD1. The CDR3 has 18 residues. Germline V gene data show CDR1 as SQVTM and CDR2 as ANQGSEA. V shed 1 base and J 0 bases; nucleotides not matched to a gene: 12. The CDR3 spells CSVEGMIYRGSSYNEQFF. DNA for the CDR3: TGCAGCGTTGAAGGCATGATTTACAGGGGAAGCTCCTACAATGAGCAGTTCTTC.

The chain joins TRBV11-2 to TRBJ2-1, with TRBD2 matching 11 bases. Unmatched junction bases numbered 8, after V lost 7 bases and J lost 6 bases. The CDR3 covers 15 residues. CDR1 is SGHAT, CDR2 FQNNGV, per germline. The CDR3 is CASTQELAGGNEQFF. The CDR3 DNA reads TGTGCCAGCACCCAGGAGCTAGCGGGGGGCAATGAGCAGTTCTTC.

The V gene is TRBV7-9, the J gene TRBJ2-7; D remains unclear. CDR3 length equals 12 residues. The ends were cut back, 2 bases at V and 5 bases at J, with 7 bases in the middle. Germline V gene lookup returns CDR1 SEHNR and CDR2 FQNEAQ (reference sequence). The CDR3 protein is CASSLSPHEQYF. The CDR3 DNA reads as TGTGCCAGCAGCTTAAGCCCCCACGAGCAGTACTTC.

This clone appeared once. V is TRBV30 and J is TRBJ2-1, with 7 positions matching TRBD2. The CDR3 extends over 14 amino acids. The ends lost 0 bases at V and 7 bases at J; junction bases unmatched: 6. CDR1 is GTSNPN and CDR2 is SVGIG in the germline V gene (reference sequence). The CDR3 loop reads CAWSVGGTGNEQFF. The CDR3 DNA follows: TGTGCCTGGAGTGTGGGAGGGACCGGGAATGAGCAGTTCTTC.

This chain joins TRBV19 and TRBJ2-7; 10 bases align to TRBD1. Trimming took 10 bases from V and 4 from J; bases not matched to a gene: 10. CDR1 LNHDA and CDR2 SQIVND come from the germline V gene (reference sequence). The CDR3 totals 14 residues. CDR3 protein: CATRTRQGAYEQYF. For the CDR3, the DNA is TGTGCCACCAGGACCCGACAGGGGGCTTACGAGCAGTACTTC.

The chain uses TRBV28 and TRBJ1-3; D gene ambiguous. There are 14 residues in the CDR3. From germline, CDR1 is MDHEN and CDR2 SYDVKM. With 7 bases removed from V and 2 bases from J, the gap between germline ends came to 12 bases. For the CDR3, the DNA is TGTGCCAGCACAAGGTTCAGGACTGGAAACACCATATATTTT. Protein sequence: CASTRFRTGNTIYF.

The V gene is TRBV29-1, the J gene TRBJ2-7; 9 positions match TRBD1. The CDR3 consists of 12 residues. V shed 6 bases and J 6 bases; nucleotides not matched to a gene: 6. Germline CDR1 and CDR2: SQVTM and ANQGSEA. The CDR3 DNA sequence: TGCAGCGTAAGCGGGACAGGGAGCGAGCAGTACTTC. Its translation: CSVSGTGSEQYF.